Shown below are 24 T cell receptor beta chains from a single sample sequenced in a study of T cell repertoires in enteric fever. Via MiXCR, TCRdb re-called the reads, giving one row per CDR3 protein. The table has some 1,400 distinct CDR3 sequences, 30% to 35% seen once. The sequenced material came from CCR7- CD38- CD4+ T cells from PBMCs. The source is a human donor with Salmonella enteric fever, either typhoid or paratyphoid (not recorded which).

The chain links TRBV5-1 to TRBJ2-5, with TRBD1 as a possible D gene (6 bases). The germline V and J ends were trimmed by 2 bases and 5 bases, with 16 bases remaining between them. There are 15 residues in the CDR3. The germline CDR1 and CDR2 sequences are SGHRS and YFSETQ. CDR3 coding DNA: TGCGCCAGCAGCTTTGGGGGCCCGGTCTTGGAGACCCAGTACTTC. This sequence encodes CASSFGGPVLETQYF.

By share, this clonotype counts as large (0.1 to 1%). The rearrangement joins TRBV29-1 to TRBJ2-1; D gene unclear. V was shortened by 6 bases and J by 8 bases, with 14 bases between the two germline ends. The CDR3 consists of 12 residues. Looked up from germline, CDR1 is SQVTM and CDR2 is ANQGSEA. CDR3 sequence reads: CSVRPGGDEQFF. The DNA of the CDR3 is TGCAGCGTGCGCCCGGGTGGGGATGAGCAGTTCTTC.

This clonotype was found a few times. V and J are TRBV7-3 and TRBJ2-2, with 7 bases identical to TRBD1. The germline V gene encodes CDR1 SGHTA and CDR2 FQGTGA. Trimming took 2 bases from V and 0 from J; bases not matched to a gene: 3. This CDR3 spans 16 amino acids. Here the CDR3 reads CASSLFGTANTGELFF. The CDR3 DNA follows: TGTGCCAGCAGCTTATTTGGGACAGCGAACACCGGGGAGCTGTTTTTT.

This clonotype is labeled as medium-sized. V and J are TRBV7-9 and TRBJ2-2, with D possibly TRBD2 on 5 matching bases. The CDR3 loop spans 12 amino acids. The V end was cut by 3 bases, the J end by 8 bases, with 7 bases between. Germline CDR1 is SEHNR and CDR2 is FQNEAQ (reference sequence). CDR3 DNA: TGTGCCAGCAGCTTCGGGGAAGGGGAGCTGTTTTTT. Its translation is CASSFGEGELFF. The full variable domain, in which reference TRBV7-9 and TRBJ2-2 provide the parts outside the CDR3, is DTGVSQNPRHKITKRGQNVTFRCDPISEHNRLYWYRQTLGQGPEFLTYFQNEAQLEKSRLLSDRFSAERPKGSFSTLEIQRTEQGDSAMYLCASSFGEGELFFGEGSRLTVL.

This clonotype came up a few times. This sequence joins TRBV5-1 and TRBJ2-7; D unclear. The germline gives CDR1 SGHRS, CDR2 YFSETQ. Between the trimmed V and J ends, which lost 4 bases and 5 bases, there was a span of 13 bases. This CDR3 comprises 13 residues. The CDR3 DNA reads TGCGCCAGCAGCAGGGAAGAATTGAACGAGCAGTACTTC. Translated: CASSREELNEQYF.

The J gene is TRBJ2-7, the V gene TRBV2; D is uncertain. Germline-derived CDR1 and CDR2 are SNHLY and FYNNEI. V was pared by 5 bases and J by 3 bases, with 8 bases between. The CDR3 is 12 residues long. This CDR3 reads CASSPPFYEQYF. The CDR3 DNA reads TGTGCCAGCAGTCCCCCCTTCTACGAGCAGTACTTC. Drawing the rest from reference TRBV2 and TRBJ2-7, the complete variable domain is EPEVTQTPSHQVTQMGQEVILRCVPISNHLYFYWYRQILGQKVEFLVSFYNNEISEKSEIFDDQFSVERPDGSNFTLKIRSTKLEDSAMYFCASSPPFYEQYFGPGTRLTVT.

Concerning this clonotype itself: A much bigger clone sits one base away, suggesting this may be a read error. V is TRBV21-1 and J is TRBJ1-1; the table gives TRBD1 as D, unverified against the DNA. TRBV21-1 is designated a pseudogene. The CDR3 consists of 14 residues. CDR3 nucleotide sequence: TGTGCCAGCAGCAGCGGACAGGTGAACACTGAAGCTTTCTTT. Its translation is CASSSGQVNTEAFF.

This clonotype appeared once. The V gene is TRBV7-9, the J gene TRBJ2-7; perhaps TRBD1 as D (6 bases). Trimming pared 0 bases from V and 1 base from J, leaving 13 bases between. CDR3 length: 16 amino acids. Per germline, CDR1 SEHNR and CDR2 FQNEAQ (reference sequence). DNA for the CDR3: TGTGCCAGCAGCTTAGCGACAGGAGGAAGGTCCTACGAGCAGTACTTC. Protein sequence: CASSLATGGRSYEQYF.

The CDR3 nucleotides read TGTGCCAGCAGCTTAGGGGCCGGGACCTACGCTAGCACAGATACGCAGTATTTT. Residues: CASSLGAGTYASTDTQYF. The chain combines TRBV7-9 with TRBJ2-3; D may correspond to TRBD1 or TRBD2 (5 bases each). The CDR3 is made up of 18 amino acids. V lost 1 base and J 0 bases, leaving 17 bases between the germline ends. CDR1 and CDR2 (germline): SEHNR, FQNEAQ (reference sequence).

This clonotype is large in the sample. The CDR3 spells CASSKGAPAGGGNEQFF. The CDR3 DNA sequence: TGTGCCAGCAGCAAAGGGGCCCCAGCGGGAGGCGGTAATGAGCAGTTCTTC. The chain couples TRBV21-1 to TRBJ2-1; the D call in the table, TRBD2, was not verified against the DNA. TRBV21-1 is shown as a pseudogene. This CDR3 spans 17 amino acids.

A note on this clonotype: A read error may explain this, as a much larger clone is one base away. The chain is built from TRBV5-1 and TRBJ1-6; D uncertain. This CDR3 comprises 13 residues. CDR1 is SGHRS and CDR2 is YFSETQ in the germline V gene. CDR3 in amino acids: CANSRRENSPLHF. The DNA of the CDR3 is TGCGCCAACAGCCGTCGGGAGAATTCACCCCTCCACTTT.

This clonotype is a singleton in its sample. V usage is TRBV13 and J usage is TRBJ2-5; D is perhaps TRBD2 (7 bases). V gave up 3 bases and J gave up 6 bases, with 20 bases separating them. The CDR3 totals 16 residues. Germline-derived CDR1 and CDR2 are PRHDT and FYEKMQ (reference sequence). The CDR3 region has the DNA TGTGCCAGCAGCTTGGGAGGGTCCGGGGGCGCGAAGACCCAGTACTTC. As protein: CASSLGGSGGAKTQYF.

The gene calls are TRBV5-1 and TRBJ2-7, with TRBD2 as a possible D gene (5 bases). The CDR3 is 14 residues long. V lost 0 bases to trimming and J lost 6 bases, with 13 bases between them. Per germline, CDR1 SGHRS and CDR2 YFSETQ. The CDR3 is CASSLASGTSEQYF. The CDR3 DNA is TGCGCCAGCAGCTTGGCGTCAGGAACTAGCGAGCAGTACTTC.

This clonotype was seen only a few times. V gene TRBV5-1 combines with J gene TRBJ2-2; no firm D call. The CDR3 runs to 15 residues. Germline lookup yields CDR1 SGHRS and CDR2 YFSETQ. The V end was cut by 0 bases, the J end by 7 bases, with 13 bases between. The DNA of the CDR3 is TGCGCCAGCAGCTTGGGCGGAATAGTCATCGGGGAGCTGTTTTTT. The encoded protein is CASSLGGIVIGELFF.

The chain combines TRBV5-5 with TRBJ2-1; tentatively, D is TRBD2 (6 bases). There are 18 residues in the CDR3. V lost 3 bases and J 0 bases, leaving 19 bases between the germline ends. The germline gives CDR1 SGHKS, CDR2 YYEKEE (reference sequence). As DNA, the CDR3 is TGTGCCAGCAGCTCTGAGGACTATCAAATTAGCTCCTACAATGAGCAGTTCTTC. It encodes CASSSEDYQISSYNEQFF.

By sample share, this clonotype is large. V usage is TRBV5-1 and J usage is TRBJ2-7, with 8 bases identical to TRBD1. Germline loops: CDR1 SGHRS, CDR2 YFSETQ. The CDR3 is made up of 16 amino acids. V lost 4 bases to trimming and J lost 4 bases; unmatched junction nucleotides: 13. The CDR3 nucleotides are TGCGCCAGCAGCCCAGCTGCACCGGGACAGGCATACGAGCAGTACTTC. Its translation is CASSPAAPGQAYEQYF. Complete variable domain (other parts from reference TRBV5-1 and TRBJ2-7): KAGVTQTPRYLIKTRGQQVTLSCSPISGHRSVSWYQQTPGQGLQFLFEYFSETQRNKGNFPGRFSGRQFSNSRSEMNVSTLELGDSALYLCASSPAAPGQAYEQYFGPGTRLTVT.

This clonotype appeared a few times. CDR3: CASSLGGPLGSGELFF. The CDR3 bases are TGCGCCAGCAGCCTGGGCGGCCCCTTGGGATCCGGGGAGCTGTTTTTT. The V gene is TRBV5-1, the J gene TRBJ2-2; D not certain. Germline V CDR1 and CDR2: SGHRS, YFSETQ. This CDR3 is built from 16 residues. V lost 4 bases and J 6 bases, leaving 19 bases between the germline ends.

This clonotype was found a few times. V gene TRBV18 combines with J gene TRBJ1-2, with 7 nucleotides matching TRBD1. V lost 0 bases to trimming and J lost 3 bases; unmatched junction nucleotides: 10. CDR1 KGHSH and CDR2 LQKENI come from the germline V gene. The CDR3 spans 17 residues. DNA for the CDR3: TGTGCCAGCTCACCACCGTCTAAGCCAGGGGGAGACTATGGCTACACCTTC. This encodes CASSPPSKPGGDYGYTF.

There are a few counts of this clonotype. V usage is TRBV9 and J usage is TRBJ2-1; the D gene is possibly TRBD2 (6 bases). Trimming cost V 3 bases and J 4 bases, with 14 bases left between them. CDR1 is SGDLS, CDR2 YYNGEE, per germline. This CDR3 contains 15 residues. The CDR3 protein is CASSAGTLLYNEQFF. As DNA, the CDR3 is TGTGCCAGCAGCGCAGGGACTTTACTTTACAATGAGCAGTTCTTC.

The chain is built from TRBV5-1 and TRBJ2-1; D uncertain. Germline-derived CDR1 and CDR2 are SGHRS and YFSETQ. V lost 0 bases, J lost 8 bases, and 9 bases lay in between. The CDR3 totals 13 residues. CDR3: CASSLDGRDEQFF. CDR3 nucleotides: TGCGCCAGCAGCTTGGATGGTAGGGATGAGCAGTTCTTC.

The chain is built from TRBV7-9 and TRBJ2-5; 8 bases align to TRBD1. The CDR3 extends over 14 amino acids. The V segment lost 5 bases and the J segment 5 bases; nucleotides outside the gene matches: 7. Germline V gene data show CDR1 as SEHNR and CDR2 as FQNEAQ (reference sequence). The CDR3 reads CASSRRGLGETQYF. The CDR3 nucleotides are TGTGCCAGCAGCCGCAGGGGGCTGGGCGAGACCCAGTACTTC.

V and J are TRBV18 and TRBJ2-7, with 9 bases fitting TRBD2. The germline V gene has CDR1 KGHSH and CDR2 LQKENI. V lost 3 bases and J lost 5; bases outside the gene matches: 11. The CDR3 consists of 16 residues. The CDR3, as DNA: TGTGCCAGCTCACCTTTCGATAGCGGGAGTGGCCACGAGCAGTACTTC. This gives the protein CASSPFDSGSGHEQYF.

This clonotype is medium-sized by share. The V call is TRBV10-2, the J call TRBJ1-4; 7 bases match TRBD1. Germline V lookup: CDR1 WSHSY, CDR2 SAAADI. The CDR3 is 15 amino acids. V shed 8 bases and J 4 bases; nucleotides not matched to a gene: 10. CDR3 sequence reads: CASGDSASGNEKLFF. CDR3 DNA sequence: TGCGCCAGCGGGGACAGTGCCTCGGGTAATGAAAAACTGTTTTTT.

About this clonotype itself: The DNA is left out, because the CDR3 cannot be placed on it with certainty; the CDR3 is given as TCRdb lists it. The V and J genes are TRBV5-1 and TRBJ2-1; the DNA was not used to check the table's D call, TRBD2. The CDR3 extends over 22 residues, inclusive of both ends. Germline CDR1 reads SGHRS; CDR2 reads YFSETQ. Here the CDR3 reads CASSFYICSARDLNPMAGEQFF.